The 18 T cell receptor beta chains below all came from one sample that was sequenced in a study of T cells in Graves' hyperthyroidism and ophthalmopathy. RNA transcripts served as the template for amplifying TCR beta CDR3 regions. The HTBI set primed first-round TCR CDR3 RT-PCR. TCRdb processed the multiplex PCR reads anew with MiXCR; each CDR3 protein has one entry. The sample consists of around 620,000 distinct CDR3 sequences, roughly 15% of them appearing once. The sample taken for sequencing was blood. These receptor sequences come from a woman aged 30 to 39 with Graves' hyperthyroidism.

This clonotype has ten or more counts. The chain couples TRBV24-1 to TRBJ2-1, with 9 bases lining up with TRBD1. The CDR3 covers 17 residues. Germline CDR1 and CDR2: KGHDR and SFDVKD. The junction had 7 bases not matched to a gene; V was cut back by 1 base and J by 4 bases. The CDR3 reads CATSDFSGQGSYNEQFF. In DNA form, the CDR3 reads TGTGCCACCAGTGATTTCTCGGGACAGGGTTCTTACAATGAGCAGTTCTTC.

This clonotype was recorded many times. The gene calls are TRBV20-1 and TRBJ2-7; D is undetermined. There are 12 residues in the CDR3. V was trimmed by 7 bases and J by 4 bases, leaving 14 bases between them. The germline V gene encodes CDR1 DFQATT and CDR2 SNEGSKA (reference sequence). The DNA for the CDR3 is TGCAGTGTCAGACACTATCGGTACGAGCAGTACTTC. This encodes CSVRHYRYEQYF.

This clonotype was counted at least ten times. This chain uses TRBV6-1 with TRBJ1-4, with no clear D. Trimming pared 5 bases from V and 8 bases from J, leaving 21 bases between. Germline loops: CDR1 MNHNS, CDR2 SASEGT. The length of the CDR3 is 16 residues. CDR3 sequence reads: CASSLLPSGRTEKLFF. CDR3 sequence (DNA): TGTGCCAGCAGTCTCCTACCGAGCGGGCGGACGGAAAAACTGTTTTTT.

This clonotype has a handful of counts. The chain recombines TRBV5-1 with TRBJ2-7; tentatively, D is TRBD2 (5 bases). This CDR3 has 15 residues. CDR1 and CDR2 (germline): SGHRS, YFSETQ. The V end was cut by 0 bases, the J end by 0 bases, with 10 bases between. The CDR3 DNA sequence: TGCGCCAGCAGCTTGGGGATAGCGAACTCCTACGAGCAGTACTTC. This sequence encodes CASSLGIANSYEQYF. The variable domain in full, completed from reference TRBV5-1 and TRBJ2-7, reads KAGVTQTPRYLIKTRGQQVTLSCSPISGHRSVSWYQQTPGQGLQFLFEYFSETQRNKGNFPGRFSGRQFSNSRSEMNVSTLELGDSALYLCASSLGIANSYEQYFGPGTRLTVT.

Concerning this clonotype: One base away lies a much larger clone, so this may be a sequencing read error. The chain employs TRBV20-1 and TRBJ1-1, with D hard to call. Trimming cost V 5 bases and J 4 bases, with 8 bases left between them. CDR1 is DFQATT, CDR2 SNEGSKA, per germline (reference sequence). This CDR3 comprises 11 residues. CDR3 nucleotide sequence: TGCAGTGCTCGTCGGATCACTGAAGCTTTCTTT. Its translation is CSARRITEAFF.

The chain recombines TRBV9 with TRBJ1-1; 7 nucleotides align to TRBD1. J lost 4 bases, V lost 3 bases, and 3 bases had no gene match. The CDR3 spans 13 residues. Germline assignment: CDR1 SGDLS and CDR2 YYNGEE. CDR3 residues: CASSARQGTEAFF. In DNA form, the CDR3 reads TGTGCCAGCAGCGCTAGACAGGGCACTGAAGCTTTCTTT.

This clonotype appeared many times. This rearrangement joins TRBV11-3 to TRBJ2-5; 7 nucleotides agree with TRBD2. Germline-derived CDR1 and CDR2 are SGHNT and YENEEA. This CDR3 has 14 amino acids. With V trimmed by 5 bases and J by 3 bases, 6 bases remained unmatched. The CDR3, as DNA: TGTGCCAGCAGCCGTCGCGGGACTAAAGAGACCCAGTACTTC. Translation gives CASSRRGTKETQYF.

This clonotype was observed a few times. The CDR3 reads CATSVPGAREQYF. The CDR3 DNA reads TGTGCCACCAGTGTCCCGGGAGCTCGCGAGCAGTACTTC. The gene calls are TRBV24-1 and TRBJ2-7, with D maybe TRBD2 (6 bases). The CDR3 extends over 13 amino acids. Trimming took off 5 bases at V and 6 bases at J, with 13 bases between the two ends. CDR1 is KGHDR, CDR2 SFDVKD, per germline.

This clonotype was counted many times. The chain carries TRBV20-1 and TRBJ1-1; the D is unclear. Deletions cut 0 bases from V and 1 base from J, with 12 bases between. Per germline, CDR1 DFQATT and CDR2 SNEGSKA (reference sequence). CDR3 length: 15 residues. The CDR3, as DNA: TGCAGTGCTAGAGATATTGCGGGGAGGAACACTGAAGCTTTCTTT. It encodes CSARDIAGRNTEAFF.

This clonotype was detected many times. This chain uses TRBV5-1 with TRBJ2-3, with D uncertain. V was trimmed by 5 bases and J by 2 bases, leaving 9 bases between them. The germline CDR1 and CDR2 sequences are SGHRS and YFSETQ. The CDR3 is made up of 13 amino acids. The CDR3 region has the DNA TGCGCCAGCAGTCCACGTACCACAGATACGCAGTATTTT. Protein: CASSPRTTDTQYF.

V and J are TRBV19 and TRBJ1-5; D perhaps matches TRBD1 (6 bases). CDR3 length: 14 amino acids. In germline, CDR1 is LNHDA, CDR2 SQIVND (reference sequence). V gave up 5 bases and J gave up 3 bases, with 11 bases separating them. CDR3 bases: TGTGCCAGTAGTTCCAGGGGAGTCAATCAGCCCCAGCATTTT. Residues: CASSSRGVNQPQHF.

The chain couples TRBV20-1 to TRBJ2-1; 9 bases fit TRBD2. Trimming took 2 bases from V and 7 from J; bases not matched to a gene: 12. Looked up from germline, CDR1 is DFQATT and CDR2 is SNEGSKA (reference sequence). The CDR3 runs to 16 residues. This chain's CDR3 is CSARPGRAGGDNEQFF. CDR3 nucleotide sequence: TGCAGTGCTAGACCGGGGCGTGCGGGAGGGGATAATGAGCAGTTCTTC.

This clonotype was detected ten times or more. V and J are TRBV29-1 and TRBJ1-1; weak D call: TRBD1 (5 bases). Between the trimmed V and J ends, which lost 4 bases and 7 bases, there was a span of 16 bases. This CDR3 has 13 residues. In germline, CDR1 is SQVTM, CDR2 ANQGSEA. The CDR3 protein is CSVGYGTEREAFF. Here the CDR3 DNA reads TGCAGCGTTGGCTATGGGACCGAACGTGAAGCTTTCTTT.

At least ten counts were recorded for this clonotype. This sequence joins TRBV6-1 and TRBJ2-2; D is perhaps TRBD1 (5 bases). The CDR3 extends over 14 amino acids. With 7 bases removed from V and 4 bases from J, the gap between germline ends came to 13 bases. The germline CDR1 and CDR2 sequences are MNHNS and SASEGT. The chain's CDR3 is CASKVGAGTGELFF. As DNA, the CDR3 is TGTGCCAGCAAGGTTGGGGCTGGCACCGGGGAGCTGTTTTTT.

Only a few counts were recorded for this clonotype. The V and J genes are TRBV27 and TRBJ2-1; 11 bases match TRBD2. V was pared by 3 bases and J by 5 bases, with 12 bases of the junction left unmatched. CDR3 length equals 18 residues. Germline V gene lookup returns CDR1 MNHEY and CDR2 SMNVEV (reference sequence). The CDR3 nucleotides read TGTGCCAGCAGTTTGAAGGGACCCCCTAGCGGGGGGAACAATGAGCAGTTCTTC. Translation gives CASSLKGPPSGGNNEQFF.

This clonotype was observed many times. The rearrangement uses TRBV20-1 and TRBJ2-4; D uncertain. Germline V gene data show CDR1 as DFQATT and CDR2 as SNEGSKA (reference sequence). V lost 1 base and J lost 10, with 5 bases in between. The CDR3 is 10 residues long. The CDR3: CSARVGIQYF. CDR3 coding DNA: TGCAGTGCTAGAGTCGGTATTCAGTACTTC.

This clonotype was found a few times. The chain has TRBV7-9 and TRBJ1-4; possible D gene TRBD1, 6 bases. V was shortened by 4 bases and J by 4 bases, with 10 bases between the two germline ends. Germline V gene data show CDR1 as SEHNR and CDR2 as FQNEAQ (reference sequence). This CDR3 is 14 amino acids long. CDR3 nucleotides: TGTGCCAGCAGCTCCGGGACAATTAATGAAAAACTGTTTTTT. Protein product: CASSSGTINEKLFF.

This clonotype was counted ten times or more. DNA for the CDR3: TGTGCCAGCAGTTTGAACATGAACTATGGCTACACCTTC. This encodes CASSLNMNYGYTF. The chain joins TRBV28 to TRBJ1-2; no firm D call. Germline values: CDR1 MDHEN, CDR2 SYDVKM. Trimming left V 3 bases short and J 2 bases short, with 7 bases between. CDR3 size: 13 residues.